This paragraph covers one T cell receptor (beta chain) sequence. Its antigen remains unidentified. Here immunoSEQ multiplex PCR was the method, and the copy in TCRdb shows in-frame clones only, minus some. In the table there are about 120,000 clones, roughly four fifths of which are singletons. The source of the sample is a study of radiation and T cells in renal cell carcinoma. Study-wide context: Nephrectomy followed 15 Gy stereotactic body radiation by 4 weeks.

Time point defined: blood 2 weeks post-SBRT. Treatment specified: 15 Gy SBRT to primary tumor, nephrectomy 4 weeks later. This renal cell carcinoma was of the clear cell type. Whole-study findings and limits: No pretreatment tumor biopsies were available for baseline clonotypes. From baseline, blood top tumor clonotypes peaked at 2 weeks post-radiation.

The material was blood, obtained from a patient whose treatment included radiotherapy and nephrectomy. This sequence was found in a woman between 55 and 75 years old with renal cell carcinoma.

The CDR3 DNA sequence: TGTGCCAGCAGTTTACCAGTCGGACAGGGGGCGAACACTGAAGCTTTCTTT. Protein sequence: CASSLPVGQGANTEAFF. The chain combines TRBV28 with TRBJ1-1, with TRBD1 matching 11 bases. Germline V gene sequence: CDR1 MDHEN, CDR2 SYDVKM. The V segment lost 2 bases and the J segment 1 base; nucleotides outside the gene matches: 6. The CDR3 spans 17 residues.